Each of the 9 T cell receptor beta chains below was sequenced from the same sample in a study of OX40 agonist ivuxolimab in advanced cancers. Measured with immunoSEQ multiplex PCR; TCRdb has only the in-frame clones, and not every one. This sample carries some 100,000 clones, 90% to 95% of them seen once, and the ten largest clones take about 0.81%. The sequences come from CD4+ or CD8+ T cells sorted from blood, collected in a trial of the OX40 agonist ivuxolimab. All receptors come from an adult with an advanced solid tumor such as melanoma, head and neck, liver or kidney cancer.

This clone was seen just once. This chain connects TRBV5-1 to TRBJ1-1; D is perhaps TRBD1 (6 bases). This CDR3 spans 14 amino acids. The V gene's germline CDR1 is SGHRS and CDR2 YFSETQ. V gave up 7 bases and J gave up 1 base, with 14 bases separating them. In DNA, the CDR3 is TGCGCCAGCGGACTCACAGGGACGAACACTGAAGCTTTCTTT. Translation gives CASGLTGTNTEAFF.

This sequence joins TRBV14 and TRBJ2-3; D gene unclear. CDR1 is SGHDN and CDR2 is FVKESK in the germline V gene. The V end was cut by 1 base, the J end by 4 bases, with 12 bases between. The CDR3 length is 15 residues. The CDR3 sequence is CASSQVGPPADTQYF. Written as DNA, the CDR3 is TGTGCCAGCAGCCAAGTTGGACCTCCGGCAGATACGCAGTATTTT.

This chain uses TRBV6-6 with TRBJ1-2, with D tentatively TRBD1 (6 bases). This CDR3 contains 15 residues. From germline, CDR1 is MNHNY and CDR2 SVGAGI (reference sequence). The V and J ends lost 6 bases and 3 bases respectively, with 17 bases between them. For the CDR3, the DNA is TGTGCCAGCAGCTACACAGGGACCGGCGACTATGGCTACACCTTC. Translated: CASSYTGTGDYGYTF.

The chain joins TRBV11-3 to TRBJ2-1; a possible D gene is TRBD2 (6 bases). V lost 4 bases and J 6 bases, leaving 16 bases between the germline ends. The CDR3 length is 15 residues. Germline values: CDR1 SGHNT, CDR2 YENEEA. CDR3 amino acids: CASSSDYPVGNEQFF. For the CDR3, the DNA is TGTGCCAGCAGCTCGGACTACCCTGTGGGCAATGAGCAGTTCTTC. Full variable domain (rest looked up from reference TRBV11-3 and TRBJ2-1): EAGVVQSPRYKIIEKKQPVAFWCNPISGHNTLYWYLQNLGQGPELLIRYENEEAVDDSQLPKDRFSAERLKGVDSTLKIQPAELGDSAVYLCASSSDYPVGNEQFFGPGTRLTVL.

V usage is TRBV11-2 and J usage is TRBJ2-5; TRBD2 matches at 11 bases. CDR3 length equals 16 residues. Germline CDR1 SGHAT, CDR2 FQNNGV. V shed 3 bases, J shed 0 bases, and the junction held 3 bases outside the gene matches. CDR3 loop: CASSLGLADYQETQYF. The CDR3 coding sequence is TGTGCCAGCAGCTTGGGACTAGCGGACTACCAAGAGACCCAGTACTTC.

This chain uses TRBV6-6 with TRBJ2-7; TRBD1 is a possible D gene (8 bases). V lost 6 bases, J lost 3 bases, and 12 bases lay in between. The CDR3 is 13 amino acids. The germline V gene encodes CDR1 MNHNY and CDR2 SVGAGI (reference sequence). The CDR3 reads CASRAGQDYEQYF. The CDR3 DNA is TGTGCCAGCAGAGCGGGACAGGACTACGAGCAGTACTTC.

This clone was detected once. The V call is TRBV7-9, the J call TRBJ1-4, with 7 positions matching TRBD1. Germline CDR1 reads SEHNR; CDR2 reads FQNEAQ (reference sequence). The ends lost 2 bases at V and 3 bases at J; junction bases unmatched: 6. CDR3 size: 16 residues. The CDR3 sequence is CASSLLAGGPNEKLFF. As DNA, the CDR3 is TGTGCCAGCAGCTTATTGGCAGGGGGGCCTAATGAAAAACTGTTTTTT. Together with reference TRBV7-9 and TRBJ1-4, the CDR3 gives the full variable domain: DTGVSQNPRHKITKRGQNVTFRCDPISEHNRLYWYRQTLGQGPEFLTYFQNEAQLEKSRLLSDRFSAERPKGSFSTLEIQRTEQGDSAMYLCASSLLAGGPNEKLFFGSGTQLSVL.

J is TRBJ2-3 and V is TRBV5-1, with D uncertain. The V end lost 1 base, the J end lost 0 bases, and 9 bases lay between the germline ends. The CDR3 contains 15 residues. The V gene's germline CDR1 is SGHRS and CDR2 YFSETQ. Here the CDR3 reads CASSLPGSSTDTQYF. The CDR3 DNA reads TGCGCCAGCAGCTTGCCGGGTTCTAGCACAGATACGCAGTATTTT.

V gene TRBV30 combines with J gene TRBJ1-1; no firm D call. The CDR3 runs to 13 residues. Germline CDR1 GTSNPN, CDR2 SVGIG (reference sequence). Trimming took 5 bases from V and 1 from J, leaving 11 bases between them. CDR3 DNA: TGTGCCTGGCTGGGGAGGAGGAACACTGAAGCTTTCTTT. Protein sequence: CAWLGRRNTEAFF. Using reference TRBV30 and TRBJ1-1 for the parts outside the CDR3, the full variable domain is SQTIHQWPATLVQPVGSPLSLECTVEGTSNPNLYWYRQAAGRGLQLLFYSVGIGQISSEVPQNLSASRPQDRQFILSSKKLLLSDSGFYLCAWLGRRNTEAFFGQGTRLTVV.